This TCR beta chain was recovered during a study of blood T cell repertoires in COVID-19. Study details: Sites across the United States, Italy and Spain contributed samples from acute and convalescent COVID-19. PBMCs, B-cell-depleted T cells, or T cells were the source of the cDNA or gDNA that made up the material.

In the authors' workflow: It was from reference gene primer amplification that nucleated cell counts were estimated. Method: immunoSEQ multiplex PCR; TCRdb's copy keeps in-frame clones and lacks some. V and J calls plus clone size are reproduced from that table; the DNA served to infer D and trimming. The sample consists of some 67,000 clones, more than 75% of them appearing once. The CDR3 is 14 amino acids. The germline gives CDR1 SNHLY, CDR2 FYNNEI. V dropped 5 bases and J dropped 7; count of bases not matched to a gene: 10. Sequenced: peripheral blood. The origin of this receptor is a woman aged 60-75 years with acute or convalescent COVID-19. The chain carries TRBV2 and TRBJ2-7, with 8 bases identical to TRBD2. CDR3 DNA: TGTGCCAGCAGTCGGGAGGGGACCCCTGGGGAGCAGTACGTC. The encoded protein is CASSREGTPGEQYV.